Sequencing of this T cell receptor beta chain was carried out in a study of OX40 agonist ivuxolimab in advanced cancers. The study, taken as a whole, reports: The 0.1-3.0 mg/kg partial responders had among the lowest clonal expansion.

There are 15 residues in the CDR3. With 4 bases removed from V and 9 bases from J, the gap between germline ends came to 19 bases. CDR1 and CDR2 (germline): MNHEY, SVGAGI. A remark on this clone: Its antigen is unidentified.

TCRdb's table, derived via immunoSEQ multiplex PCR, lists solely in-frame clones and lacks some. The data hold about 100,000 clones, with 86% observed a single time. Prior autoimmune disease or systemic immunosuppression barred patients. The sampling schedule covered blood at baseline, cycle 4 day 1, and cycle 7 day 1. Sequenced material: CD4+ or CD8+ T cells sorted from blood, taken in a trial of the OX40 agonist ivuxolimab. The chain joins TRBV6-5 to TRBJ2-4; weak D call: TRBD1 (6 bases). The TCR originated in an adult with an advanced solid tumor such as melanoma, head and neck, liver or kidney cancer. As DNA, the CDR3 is TGTGCCAGCAGTTTGGAGCCTACAGGGTACGGCATTCAGTACTTC. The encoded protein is CASSLEPTGYGIQYF.